These T cell receptor beta chains were read from a single sample in a study of blood T cell repertoires in COVID-19. Generated by immunoSEQ multiplex PCR, the TCRdb table keeps only in-frame clones and is missing some. Here the sample spans around 260,000 clones, roughly 85% being singletons. The sequenced material came from peripheral blood. The receptor set was obtained from a woman aged 45 to 65 who had recovered from COVID-19. Each CDR3 is given with its conserved first and last residue. The D gene is left open where the match is weak. Expanded clones get a size class; other rows say once, few or many, or leave the size out.

clone_size	d_call	v_call	j_call	cdr3_aa	cdr3_nt
-	TRBD2	TRBV27	TRBJ2-7	CASSYSPPGLAGVDDEQYF	TGTGCCAGCAGCTACTCACCTCCGGGACTAGCGGGAGTTGACGACGAGCAGTACTTC
-	-	TRBV28	TRBJ2-4	CASSLQGTKNIQYF	TGTGCCAGCAGTTTACAGGGTACCAAAAACATTCAGTACTTC
-	-	TRBV7-3	TRBJ2-2	CASSLRQAPGELFF	TGTGCCAGCAGCCTCCGACAGGCCCCCGGGGAGCTGTTTTTT
-	-	TRBV19	TRBJ2-7	CASSIAAGYYEQYF	TGTGCCAGTAGTATAGCGGCAGGGTACTACGAGCAGTACTTC
-	-	TRBV18	TRBJ1-5	CASSGPGVYSNQPQHF	TGTGCCAGCTCAGGCCCAGGGGTATATAGCAATCAGCCCCAGCATTTT
once	-	TRBV7-8	TRBJ2-3	CASSLGGVADTQYF	TGTGCCAGCAGCTTAGGGGGGGTCGCAGATACGCAGTATTTT
-	TRBD2	TRBV6-2/TRBV6-3	TRBJ2-3	CASSYSLAGSSDTQYF	TGTGCCAGCAGTTACTCGTTAGCGGGGTCTTCAGATACGCAGTATTTT
-	-	TRBV5-4	TRBJ2-2	CASTLNTGELFF	TGTGCCAGCACCCTTAACACCGGGGAGCTGTTTTTT
-	-	TRBV11-3	TRBJ2-2	CASSSLAGTGELFF	TGTGCCAGCAGCTCGCTAGCCGGAACCGGGGAGCTGTTTTTT
few	-	TRBV21-1	TRBJ2-1	CARGGLPPEGNEQFF	TGTGCCAGGGGGGGACTCCCCCCCGAGGGGAATGAGCAGTTCTTC
-	TRBD1	TRBV5-1	TRBJ1-3	CASSAQQGAGNTIYF	TGCGCCAGCAGCGCCCAACAGGGGGCTGGAAACACCATATATTTT
-	TRBD2	TRBV19	TRBJ2-3	CASQRGGMTSSTDTQYF	TGTGCCAGCCAGCGGGGGGGTATGACCTCTAGCACAGATACGCAGTATTTT
once	-	TRBV11-3	TRBJ1-5	CASSFGIGHPPPQHF	TGTGCCAGCAGCTTTGGTATAGGACACCCACCGCCCCAGCATTTT
-	-	TRBV9	TRBJ1-2	CASSVGGDVTNYGYTF	TGTGCCAGCAGCGTAGGGGGGGACGTTACTAACTATGGCTACACCTTC
-	TRBD1	TRBV29-1	TRBJ2-5	CSVESHRGGETQYF	TGCAGCGTTGAATCTCACAGGGGTGGCGAGACCCAGTACTTC
-	TRBD2	TRBV18	TRBJ2-5	CASSPSTSGTGETQYF	TGTGCCAGCTCACCAAGTACTAGCGGAACCGGAGAGACCCAGTACTTC
medium-sized	TRBD1	TRBV11-1	TRBJ1-2	CASSYPTGGYGYTF	TGTGCCAGCAGCTATCCGACAGGGGGCTATGGCTACACCTTC
-	TRBD2	TRBV28	TRBJ2-5	CASSPAGGLSNGETQYF	TGTGCCAGCAGCCCCGCGGGGGGCCTTTCCAATGGAGAGACCCAGTACTTC
-	-	TRBV7-9	TRBJ2-6	CASGGSGANVLTF	TGTGCCAGCGGAGGGAGTGGGGCCAACGTCCTGACTTTC
-	TRBD1	TRBV18	TRBJ1-4	CASSPPRGQGDEKLFF	TGTGCCAGCTCACCCCCCCGTGGACAGGGAGATGAAAAACTGTTTTTT
-	TRBD1	TRBV28	TRBJ2-1	CASSLDPPGQGGNEQFF	TGTGCCAGCAGCCTCGACCCGCCGGGACAGGGCGGGAATGAGCAGTTCTTC
few	-	TRBV20-1	TRBJ1-1	CSASLREPFTEAFF	TGCAGTGCTAGTTTACGGGAGCCATTCACTGAAGCTTTCTTT
-	TRBD1	TRBV7-2	TRBJ2-5	CASSVQGEQTQYF	TGTGCCAGCAGCGTACAGGGGGAGCAGACCCAGTACTTC
-	TRBD1	TRBV7-2	TRBJ1-4	CASSLTGTGAEKLFF	TGTGCCAGCAGCCTAACCGGGACAGGAGCTGAAAAACTGTTTTTT
-	TRBD1	TRBV19	TRBJ2-6	CASSIQGEPSGANVLTF	TGTGCCAGTAGTATTCAGGGGGAGCCCTCTGGGGCCAACGTCCTGACTTTC
-	-	TRBV12-3/TRBV12-4	TRBJ1-2	CASSFSRVGSYTF	TGTGCCAGCAGTTTCTCCAGGGTAGGGAGCTACACCTTC
-	TRBD2	TRBV6-2/TRBV6-3	TRBJ2-4	CASRPTSGRAKNIQYF	TGTGCCAGCAGGCCTACTAGCGGGAGGGCCAAAAACATTCAGTACTTC
-	TRBD1	TRBV4-1	TRBJ2-1	CASSQTGTGGAPNEQFF	TGCGCCAGCAGCCAAACCGGTACAGGGGGCGCCCCCAATGAGCAGTTCTTC
few	TRBD1	TRBV6-6	TRBJ2-7	CASLGTGSYEQYF	TGTGCCAGCCTCGGGACAGGGAGCTACGAGCAGTACTTC
-	-	TRBV6-2/TRBV6-3	TRBJ1-1	CASSYLTGRSEAFF	TGTGCCAGCAGTTATCTTACAGGGCGATCTGAAGCTTTCTTT
-	-	TRBV5-4	TRBJ2-7	CASSQGLYEQYF	TGTGCCAGCAGCCAGGGACTGTACGAGCAGTACTTC
-	TRBD2	TRBV5-1	TRBJ2-2	CASSLGLAGPNTGELFF	TGCGCCAGCAGCTTGGGACTAGCGGGGCCGAACACCGGGGAGCTGTTTTTT
-	TRBD2	TRBV19	TRBJ2-7	CASSLRLAGGREQYF	TGTGCCAGTAGTCTTCGACTAGCGGGAGGGCGCGAGCAGTACTTC
-	TRBD1	TRBV19	TRBJ2-2	CASSYTGGTTGELFF	TGTGCCAGTAGTTATACAGGGGGCACCACCGGGGAGCTGTTTTTT
-	-	TRBV7-2	TRBJ2-5	CASSPGEVETQYF	TGTGCCAGCAGCCCTGGGGAGGTGGAGACCCAGTACTTC
-	TRBD2	TRBV19	TRBJ2-1	CASSMAGGRLDEQFF	TGTGCCAGTAGCATGGCGGGAGGACGTCTTGATGAGCAGTTCTTC
-	-	TRBV11-2	TRBJ2-7	CASSLVEGGHEQYF	TGTGCCAGCAGCTTAGTGGAGGGAGGCCACGAGCAGTACTTC
-	-	TRBV7-3	TRBJ2-2	CASSFQPTANTGELFF	TGTGCCAGCAGCTTCCAGCCCACAGCGAACACCGGGGAGCTGTTTTTT
-	TRBD1	TRBV18	TRBJ2-2	CASSPALQGATGELFF	TGTGCCAGCTCACCGGCGCTTCAGGGGGCGACCGGGGAGCTGTTTTTT
-	TRBD2	TRBV11-2	TRBJ2-1	CASSFTLAGGIKQFF	TGTGCCAGCAGCTTTACACTAGCGGGGGGAATAAAGCAGTTCTTC
-	TRBD2	TRBV29-1	TRBJ2-1	CSVEGLAGPLVNEQFF	TGCAGCGTTGAGGGACTAGCGGGACCTCTCGTCAATGAGCAGTTCTTC